Below, 14 T cell receptor beta chains from the same sample are listed, as sequenced in a study of OX40 agonist ivuxolimab in advanced cancers. Sequencing used immunoSEQ multiplex PCR; TCRdb keeps in-frame clones, though not all of them. The sample contains some 41,000 clones, approximately 87% of which appear only once. The sequenced sample was CD4+ or CD8+ T cells sorted from blood, obtained in a trial of the OX40 agonist ivuxolimab. The source is an adult with an advanced solid tumor such as melanoma, head and neck, liver or kidney cancer.

The gene calls are TRBV6-1 and TRBJ2-3, with D possibly TRBD1 on 6 matching bases. The CDR3 runs 13 residues. V was shortened by 7 bases and J by 2 bases, with 10 bases between the two germline ends. Looked up from germline, CDR1 is MNHNS and CDR2 is SASEGT. The CDR3 nucleotides are TGTGCCAGCAACCCAGGGGACACAGATACGCAGTATTTT. As protein: CASNPGDTDTQYF.

This chain uses TRBV19 with TRBJ2-5; D call uncertain. The J call may be in error: the DNA end matches TRBJ2-7 better. This CDR3 has 11 residues. Germline CDR1 is LNHDA and CDR2 is SQIVND (reference sequence). The CDR3 sequence is CASSTGSEQYF. CDR3 DNA: TGTGCCAGTAGTACGGGCAGCGAGCAGTACTTC.

This clone was observed a few times. The chain recombines TRBV5-1 with TRBJ2-7; D uncertain. The CDR3 loop spans 12 amino acids. V lost 0 bases, J lost 7 bases, and 8 bases lay in between. Germline CDR1 and CDR2: SGHRS and YFSETQ. The CDR3 DNA reads as TGCGCCAGCAGCTTGGAGGGTAGAGAGCAGTACTTC. Its translation is CASSLEGREQYF.

J is TRBJ2-5 and V is TRBV6-5; unclear D gene. Trimming stripped 6 bases from V and 4 bases from J, with 9 bases between. The CDR3 runs to 12 residues. The germline V gene has CDR1 MNHEY and CDR2 SVGAGI. CDR3 sequence: CASSVLGETQYF. The CDR3, as DNA: TGTGCCAGCAGCGTCCTGGGAGAGACCCAGTACTTC.

The V and J genes are TRBV5-1 and TRBJ2-2, with D possibly being TRBD2 (5 bases). This CDR3 contains 14 residues. Per germline, CDR1 SGHRS and CDR2 YFSETQ. V gave up 6 bases and J gave up 0 bases, with 9 bases separating them. The CDR3 DNA sequence: TGCGCCAGCACAGCGGCCGCGAACACCGGGGAGCTGTTTTTT. This encodes CASTAAANTGELFF.

The chain has TRBV18 and TRBJ2-3, with D possibly matching TRBD2 (6 bases). Trimming shortened V by 0 bases and J by 3 bases, and 13 bases separated the two germline ends. This CDR3 spans 16 amino acids. CDR1 KGHSH and CDR2 LQKENI come from the germline V gene. The CDR3 DNA reads as TGTGCCAGCTCACCACCTTTATCGGGGGTGACAGATACGCAGTATTTT. Amino acids: CASSPPLSGVTDTQYF.

The chain has TRBV11-2 and TRBJ2-1; 7 bases fit TRBD2. This CDR3 comprises 15 residues. Looked up from germline, CDR1 is SGHAT and CDR2 is FQNNGV. With 1 base clipped from V and 10 bases from J, the junction kept 10 bases outside the gene matches. The CDR3 sequence: CASSLVAGEGKEQFF. CDR3 DNA: TGTGCCAGCAGCTTAGTGGCGGGGGAGGGAAAGGAGCAGTTCTTC.

The chain employs TRBV2 and TRBJ1-1, with unresolved D. From germline, CDR1 is SNHLY and CDR2 FYNNEI. The ends were cut back, 7 bases at V and 1 base at J, with 7 bases in the middle. There are 12 residues in the CDR3. The CDR3 reads CASTWENTEAFF. CDR3 DNA: TGTGCCAGCACCTGGGAGAACACTGAAGCTTTCTTT.

V usage is TRBV5-1 and J usage is TRBJ2-2, with TRBD1 matching over 10 bases. Germline CDR1 reads SGHRS; CDR2 reads YFSETQ. The trim removed 4 bases at V and 7 bases at J, leaving 1 base unmatched. This CDR3 contains 13 residues. CDR3 DNA sequence: TGCGCCAGCAGCGGACAGGGGGACGGGGAGCTGTTTTTT. Encoded protein: CASSGQGDGELFF.

The chain is built from TRBV5-1 and TRBJ2-5; D is possibly TRBD2 (5 bases). With 6 bases removed from V and 5 bases from J, the gap between germline ends came to 11 bases. CDR1 and CDR2 (germline): SGHRS, YFSETQ. CDR3 length: 12 residues. CDR3 sequence: CASKDRRETQYF. For the CDR3, the DNA is TGCGCCAGCAAAGACCGGAGGGAGACCCAGTACTTC.

This chain links TRBV10-1 with TRBJ2-3, with unresolved D. Looked up from germline, CDR1 is WNHNN and CDR2 is SYGVQD (reference sequence). V was trimmed by 0 bases and J by 2 bases, leaving 6 bases between them. This CDR3 spans 14 amino acids. CDR3 residues: CASSESINTDTQYF. In DNA form, the CDR3 reads TGCGCCAGCAGTGAGTCGATCAACACAGATACGCAGTATTTT.

The count of this clone is one. The chain carries TRBV15 and TRBJ2-1; D uncertain. V lost 1 base, J lost 7 bases, and 5 bases lay in between. The CDR3 extends over 12 amino acids. The germline V gene has CDR1 LNHNV and CDR2 YYDKDF (reference sequence). The CDR3 sequence is CATSRVRNEQFF. CDR3 sequence (DNA): TGTGCCACCAGCAGAGTCAGGAATGAGCAGTTCTTC.

This rearrangement joins TRBV18 to TRBJ2-5; D remains unclear. The J call could be wrong; TRBJ2-7 is a better fit for the DNA end. CDR1 is KGHSH, CDR2 LQKENI, per germline. The CDR3 has 14 amino acids. The CDR3 DNA reads as TGTGCCAGCTCACCACCGAACATAGGCGGCGAGCAGTACTTC. Its translation: CASSPPNIGGEQYF.

The table lists this clone with a count of one. This sequence joins TRBV4-1 and TRBJ2-7; D gene ambiguous. CDR1 MGHRA and CDR2 YSYEKL come from the germline V gene. Trimming took off 3 bases at V and 1 base at J, with 22 bases between the two ends. This CDR3 has 18 residues. CDR3 coding DNA: TGCGCCAGCAGCCATCCGGGTGATCGCGCGCTTATTTCCTACGAGCAGTACTTC. It is translated as CASSHPGDRALISYEQYF.